This T cell receptor beta chain was found in a study of blood T cell repertoires in COVID-19. Per the study methods: Reference gene primer amplification in the assay estimated nucleated cell counts. The assay was immunoSEQ multiplex PCR, and TCRdb's table has in-frame clones only and misses some. Clonal size and the V and J genes are those of that table, whereas D and trimming came from the DNA. This sample has about 68,000 clones, with around 85% found just once. Sample: peripheral blood. This clonotype was obtained from a man aged 45-65 years with acute or convalescent COVID-19.

The CDR3 nucleotides read TGTGCCAGCAGCGTACTAGCGGGGGGGACAGAGACCCAGTACTTC. Residues: CASSVLAGGTETQYF. The gene calls are TRBV9 and TRBJ2-5, with 12 nucleotides matching TRBD2. With 1 base clipped from V and 4 bases from J, the junction kept 2 bases outside the gene matches. The CDR3 contains 15 residues. Germline V gene lookup returns CDR1 SGDLS and CDR2 YYNGEE.